This T cell receptor (beta chain) was obtained from a study of blood T cell repertoires in COVID-19. Study context: Material from acute and convalescent COVID-19 was sourced from the United States, Italy and Spain. The analysed material was cDNA or gDNA that came from T cells, B-cell-depleted T cells, or PBMCs.

This clone was seen a single time. Per the original data handling: It was from reference gene primer amplification that nucleated cell counts were estimated. Profiled with immunoSEQ multiplex PCR; TCRdb holds only in-frame clones, not every one. V, J and clone size derive from that table, while D and trimming were established from the DNA sequence. The data hold tens of thousands of clones, with approximately 88% observed a single time. V dropped 0 bases and J dropped 2 bases, with 14 bases sitting between them. The CDR3 extends over 17 amino acids. CDR1 is MGHRA, CDR2 YSYEKL, per germline. The sequenced sample was peripheral blood. The chain links TRBV4-1 to TRBJ2-1; D is possibly TRBD2 (7 bases). This sequence originates from a human donor in a cohort sampled during active COVID-19. Written as DNA, the CDR3 is TGCGCCAGCAGCCAAGAGGGGGCGGGGGCCCCCTACAATGAGCAGTTCTTC. Protein: CASSQEGAGAPYNEQFF.